This TCR beta chain was profiled in a study of T cells in narcolepsy. Study overall: Enrolled donors included narcolepsy type 1 or type 2 patients and healthy controls. Study findings and constraints: Blood of same and different patients, but not healthy controls, reportedly held recurring autoreactive clonotypes. No autoreactive T cell clone sequences appeared in some memory CD4+ repertoires. HCRT-specific and TRIB2-specific autoreactive clonotypes appeared among same-patient CSF and blood CD4+ clonotypes.

Notes on this clone: Its target is unknown.

Method: immunoSEQ multiplex PCR; TCRdb's copy keeps in-frame clones and lacks some. The sample shows about 22,000 clones, about 81% of them seen only once. The specimen sequenced was memory (CD45RA-) CD4+ T cells from blood. The sequence was obtained from a human donor in good health.

The CDR3 DNA sequence: TGCGCCAGCAGCATGACAGGTCCCTACGAGCAGTACTTC. Protein: CASSMTGPYEQYF. V and J are TRBV5-1 and TRBJ2-5; a possible D gene is TRBD1 (6 bases). Matching the DNA end better, TRBJ2-7 makes the J call doubtful. The germline V gene encodes CDR1 SGHRS and CDR2 YFSETQ. CDR3 length equals 13 residues.